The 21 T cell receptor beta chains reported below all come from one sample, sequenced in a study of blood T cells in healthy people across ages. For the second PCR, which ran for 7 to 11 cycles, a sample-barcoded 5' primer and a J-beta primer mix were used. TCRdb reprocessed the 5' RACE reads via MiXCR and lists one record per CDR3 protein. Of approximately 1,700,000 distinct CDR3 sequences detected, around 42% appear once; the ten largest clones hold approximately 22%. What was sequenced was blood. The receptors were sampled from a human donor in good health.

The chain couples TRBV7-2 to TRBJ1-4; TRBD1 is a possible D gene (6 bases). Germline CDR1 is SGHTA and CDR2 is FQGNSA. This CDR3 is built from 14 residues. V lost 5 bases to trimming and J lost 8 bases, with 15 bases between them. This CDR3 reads CASSQGGAREKLFF. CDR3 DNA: TGTGCCAGCAGCCAAGGGGGGGCGCGGGAAAAACTGTTTTTT.

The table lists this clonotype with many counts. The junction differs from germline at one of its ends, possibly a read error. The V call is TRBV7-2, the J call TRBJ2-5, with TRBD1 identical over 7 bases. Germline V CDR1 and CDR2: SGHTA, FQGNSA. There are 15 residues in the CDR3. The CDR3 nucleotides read TGCGCCAGCAGCTTGGCCGGGACAGTCCAAGAGACCCAGTACTTC. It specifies CASSLAGTVQETQYF.

CDR3 amino acids: CAWTPGGVYEQYF. The DNA of the CDR3 is TGTGCCTGGACCCCAGGAGGCGTATACGAGCAGTACTTC. The rearrangement joins TRBV30 to TRBJ2-7; D is perhaps TRBD2 (5 bases). The germline V gene has CDR1 GTSNPN and CDR2 SVGIG (reference sequence). V gave up 4 bases and J gave up 4 bases, with 14 bases separating them. This CDR3 is built from 13 residues.

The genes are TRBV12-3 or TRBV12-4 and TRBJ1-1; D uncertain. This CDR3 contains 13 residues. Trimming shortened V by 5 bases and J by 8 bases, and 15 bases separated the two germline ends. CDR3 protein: CASSPPNSTEAFF. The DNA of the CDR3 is TGTGCCAGCAGTCCCCCTAACAGCACAGAAGCTTTCTTT.

CDR3 DNA sequence: TGCGCCAGCAGCTTGAGCCTCGTACAGGGGATCGATACGCAGTATTTT. This gives the protein CASSLSLVQGIDTQYF. The chain carries TRBV5-1 and TRBJ2-3; 7 bases match TRBD1. Germline-derived CDR1 and CDR2 are SGHRS and YFSETQ. The V gene end was trimmed by 1 base and the J gene end by 6 bases; junction bases not matched to a gene: 11. The CDR3 spans 16 residues.

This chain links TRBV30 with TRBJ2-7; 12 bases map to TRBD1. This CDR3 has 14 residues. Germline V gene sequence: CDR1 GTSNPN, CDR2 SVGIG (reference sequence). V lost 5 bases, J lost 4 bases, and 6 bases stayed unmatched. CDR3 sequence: CAWSPGQGAYEQYF. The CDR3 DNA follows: TGTGCCTGGTCACCGGGACAGGGGGCTTACGAGCAGTACTTC.

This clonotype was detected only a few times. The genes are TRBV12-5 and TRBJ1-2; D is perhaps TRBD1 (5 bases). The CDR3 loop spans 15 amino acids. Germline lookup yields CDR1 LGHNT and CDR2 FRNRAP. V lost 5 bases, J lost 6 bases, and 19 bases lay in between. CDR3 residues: CASGLLQGGGDGYTF. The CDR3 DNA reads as TGTGCTAGTGGTCTCCTCCAGGGTGGAGGCGATGGCTACACCTTC.

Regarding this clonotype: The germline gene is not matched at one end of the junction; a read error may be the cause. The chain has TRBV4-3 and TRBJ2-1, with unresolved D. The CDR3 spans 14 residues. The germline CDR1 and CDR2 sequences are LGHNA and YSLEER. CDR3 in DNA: TGCGCCAGCAGCCAAGACGACACCTACAATGGGCAGTTCTTC. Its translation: CASSQDDTYNGQFF.

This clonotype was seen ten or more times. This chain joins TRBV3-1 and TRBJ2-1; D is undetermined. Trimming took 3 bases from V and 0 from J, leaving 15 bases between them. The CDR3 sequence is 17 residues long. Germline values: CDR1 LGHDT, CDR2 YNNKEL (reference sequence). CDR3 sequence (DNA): TGTGCCAGCAGCCATCATCTTATACTAAGCTCCTACAATGAGCAGTTCTTC. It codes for CASSHHLILSSYNEQFF.

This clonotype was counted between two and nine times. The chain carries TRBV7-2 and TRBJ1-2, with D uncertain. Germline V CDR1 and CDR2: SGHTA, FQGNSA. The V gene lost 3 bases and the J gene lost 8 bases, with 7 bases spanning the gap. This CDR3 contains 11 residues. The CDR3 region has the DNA TGTGCCAGCAGCTTTCAATTGGGCTACACCTTC. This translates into CASSFQLGYTF. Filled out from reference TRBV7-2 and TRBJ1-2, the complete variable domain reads GAGVSQSPSNKVTEKGKDVELRCDPISGHTALYWYRQSLGQGLEFLIYFQGNSAPDKSGLPSDRFSAERTGGSVSTLTIQRTQQEDSAVYLCASSFQLGYTFGSGTRLTVV.

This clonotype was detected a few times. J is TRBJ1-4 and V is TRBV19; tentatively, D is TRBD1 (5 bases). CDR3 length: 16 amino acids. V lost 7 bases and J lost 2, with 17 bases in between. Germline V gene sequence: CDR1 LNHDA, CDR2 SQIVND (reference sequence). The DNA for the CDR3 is TGTGCCAGTACGGACCCAGGGATGGCGACTAATGAAAAACTGTTTTTT. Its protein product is CASTDPGMATNEKLFF.

The CDR3 sequence is CSVEVLGGIYNEQFF. CDR3 bases: TGCAGCGTTGAAGTCTTAGGGGGCATTTACAATGAGCAGTTCTTC. This chain joins TRBV29-1 and TRBJ2-1; 7 bases agree with TRBD1. The CDR3 runs 15 residues. Germline lookup yields CDR1 SQVTM and CDR2 ANQGSEA. V trimming: 1 base; J trimming: 4 bases; junction bases outside the gene matches: 7.

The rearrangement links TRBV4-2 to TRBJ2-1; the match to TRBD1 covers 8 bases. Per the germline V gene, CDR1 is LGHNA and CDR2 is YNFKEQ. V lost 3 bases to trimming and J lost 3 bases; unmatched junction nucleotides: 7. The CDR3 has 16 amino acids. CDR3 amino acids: CASSHHRGADYNEQFF. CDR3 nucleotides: TGTGCCAGCAGCCACCACAGGGGGGCAGACTACAATGAGCAGTTCTTC.

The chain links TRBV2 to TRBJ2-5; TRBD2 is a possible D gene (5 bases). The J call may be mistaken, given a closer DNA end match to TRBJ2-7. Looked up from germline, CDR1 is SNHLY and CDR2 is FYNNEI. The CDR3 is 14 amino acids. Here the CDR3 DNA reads TGTGCCAGCAGTGGGGCAACGGGGAGCTACGAGCAGTACTTC. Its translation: CASSGATGSYEQYF.

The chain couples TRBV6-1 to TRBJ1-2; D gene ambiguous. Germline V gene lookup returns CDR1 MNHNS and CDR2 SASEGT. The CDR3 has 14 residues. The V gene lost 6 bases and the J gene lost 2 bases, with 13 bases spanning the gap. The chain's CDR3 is CASRDRSQNYGYTF. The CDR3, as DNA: TGTGCCAGCAGGGATAGAAGTCAAAACTATGGCTACACCTTC.

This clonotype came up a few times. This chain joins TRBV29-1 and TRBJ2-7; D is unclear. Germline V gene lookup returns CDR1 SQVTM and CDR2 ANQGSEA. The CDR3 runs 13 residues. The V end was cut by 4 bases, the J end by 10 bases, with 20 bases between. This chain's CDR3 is CSVAETKIQGQYF. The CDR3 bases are TGCAGCGTTGCCGAGACAAAGATCCAAGGCCAGTACTTC.

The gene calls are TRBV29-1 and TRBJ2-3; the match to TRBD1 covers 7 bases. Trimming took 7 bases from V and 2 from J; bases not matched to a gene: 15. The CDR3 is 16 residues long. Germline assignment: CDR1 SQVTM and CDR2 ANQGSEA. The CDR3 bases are TGCAGCGCTGGGCAGGGACAGATAAGCCCCACAGATACGCAGTATTTT. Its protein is CSAGQGQISPTDTQYF.

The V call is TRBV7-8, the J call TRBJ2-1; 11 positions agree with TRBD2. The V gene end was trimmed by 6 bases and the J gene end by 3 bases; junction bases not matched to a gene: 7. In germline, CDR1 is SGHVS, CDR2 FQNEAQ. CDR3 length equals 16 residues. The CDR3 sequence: CASSRIAGGLYNEQFF. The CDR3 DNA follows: TGTGCCAGCAGTCGTATAGCGGGGGGGCTCTACAATGAGCAGTTCTTC. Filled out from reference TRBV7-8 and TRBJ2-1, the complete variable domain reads GAGVSQSPRYKVAKRGQDVALRCDPISGHVSLFWYQQALGQGPEFLTYFQNEAQLDKSGLPSDRFFAERPEGSVSTLKIQRTQQEDSAVYLCASSRIAGGLYNEQFFGPGTRLTVL.

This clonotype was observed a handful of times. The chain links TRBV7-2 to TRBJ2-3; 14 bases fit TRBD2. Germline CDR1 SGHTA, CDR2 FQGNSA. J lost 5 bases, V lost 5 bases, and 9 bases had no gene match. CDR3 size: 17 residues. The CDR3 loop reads CASSQGLAGVLGDTQYF. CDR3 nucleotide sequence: TGTGCCAGCAGCCAGGGACTAGCGGGGGTTTTGGGAGATACGCAGTATTTT.

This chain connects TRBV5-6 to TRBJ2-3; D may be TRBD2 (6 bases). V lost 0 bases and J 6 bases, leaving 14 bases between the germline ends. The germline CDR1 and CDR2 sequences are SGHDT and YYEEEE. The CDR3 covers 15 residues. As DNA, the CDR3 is TGTGCCAGCAGCTTGGAGGACTACCTGGCGGATACGCAGTATTTT. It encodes CASSLEDYLADTQYF.

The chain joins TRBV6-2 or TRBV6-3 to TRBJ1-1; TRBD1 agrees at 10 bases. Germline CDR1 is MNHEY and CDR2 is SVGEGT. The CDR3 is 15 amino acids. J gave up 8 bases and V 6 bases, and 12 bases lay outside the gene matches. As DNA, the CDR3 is TGTGCCAGCAGCTACCCTGGGACAGGGGATCTCGAAGCTTTCTTT. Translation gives CASSYPGTGDLEAFF.